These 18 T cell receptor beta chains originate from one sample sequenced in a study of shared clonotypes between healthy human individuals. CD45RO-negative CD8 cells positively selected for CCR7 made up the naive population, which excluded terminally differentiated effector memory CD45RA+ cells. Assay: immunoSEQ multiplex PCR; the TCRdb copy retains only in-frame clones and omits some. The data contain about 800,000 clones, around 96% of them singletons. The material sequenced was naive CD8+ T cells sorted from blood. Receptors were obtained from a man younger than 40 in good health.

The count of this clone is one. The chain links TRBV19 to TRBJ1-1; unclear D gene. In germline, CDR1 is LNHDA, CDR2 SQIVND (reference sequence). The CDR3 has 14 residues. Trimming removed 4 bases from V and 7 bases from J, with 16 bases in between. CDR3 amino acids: CASSTHRGIDEAFF. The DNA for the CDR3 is TGTGCCAGTAGTACCCACCGAGGGATTGATGAAGCTTTCTTT.

CDR3 DNA sequence: TGTGCCAGCAGCCGATGCTCGGGCTACACCTTC. Residues: CASSRCSGYTF. The rearrangement links TRBV21-1 to TRBJ1-2. TRBV21-1 is a pseudogene. CDR3 size: 11 residues.

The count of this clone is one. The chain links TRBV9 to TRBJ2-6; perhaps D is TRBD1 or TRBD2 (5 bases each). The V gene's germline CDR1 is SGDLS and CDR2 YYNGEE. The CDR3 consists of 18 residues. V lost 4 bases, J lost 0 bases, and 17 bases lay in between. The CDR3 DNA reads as TGTGCCAGCAGCTCAGTGCCCGGGACCTTCTCTGGGGCCAACGTCCTGACTTTC. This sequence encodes CASSSVPGTFSGANVLTF.

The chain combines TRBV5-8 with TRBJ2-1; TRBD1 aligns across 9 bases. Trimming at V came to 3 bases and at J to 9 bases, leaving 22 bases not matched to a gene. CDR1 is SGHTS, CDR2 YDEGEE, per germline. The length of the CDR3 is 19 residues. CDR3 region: CASSSGAGQGHYVSIEQFF. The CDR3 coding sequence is TGTGCCAGCAGCTCGGGAGCGGGACAGGGTCATTACGTCTCAATTGAGCAGTTCTTC.

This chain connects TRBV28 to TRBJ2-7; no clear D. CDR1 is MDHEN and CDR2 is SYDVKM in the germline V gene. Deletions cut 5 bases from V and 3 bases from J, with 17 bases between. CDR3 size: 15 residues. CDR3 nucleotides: TGTGCCAGCAGTGTCACTGGTAGTCCTAACTACGAGCAGTACTTC. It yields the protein CASSVTGSPNYEQYF.

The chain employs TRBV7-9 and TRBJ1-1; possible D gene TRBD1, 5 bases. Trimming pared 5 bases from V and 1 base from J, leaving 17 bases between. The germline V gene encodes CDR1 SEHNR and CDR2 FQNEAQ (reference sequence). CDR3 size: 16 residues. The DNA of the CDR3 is TGTGCCAGCAGCCCAGTATGGGCGGGGACGAACACTGAAGCTTTCTTT. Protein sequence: CASSPVWAGTNTEAFF.

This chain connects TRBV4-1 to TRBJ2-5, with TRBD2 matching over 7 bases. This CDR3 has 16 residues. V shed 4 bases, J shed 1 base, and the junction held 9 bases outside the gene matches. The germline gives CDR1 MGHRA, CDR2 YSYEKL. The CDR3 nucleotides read TGCGCCAGCAGCCTCCTCAGCGGGGCCATCCAAGAGACCCAGTACTTC. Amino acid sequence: CASSLLSGAIQETQYF.

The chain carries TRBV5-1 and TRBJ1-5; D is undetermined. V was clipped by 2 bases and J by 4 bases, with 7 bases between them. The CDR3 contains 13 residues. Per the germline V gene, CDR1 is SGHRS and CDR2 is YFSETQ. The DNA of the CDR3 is TGCGCCAGCAGCTTTGAGGGAAATCAGCCCCAGCATTTT. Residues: CASSFEGNQPQHF.

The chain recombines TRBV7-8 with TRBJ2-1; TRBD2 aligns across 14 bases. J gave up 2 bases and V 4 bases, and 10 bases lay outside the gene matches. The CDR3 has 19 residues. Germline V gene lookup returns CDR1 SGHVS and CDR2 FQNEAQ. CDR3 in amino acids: CASSSRGTSGSLAYNEQFF. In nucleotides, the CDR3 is TGTGCCAGCAGCTCCCGGGGGACTAGCGGGAGTTTGGCCTACAATGAGCAGTTCTTC.

The CDR3 nucleotides read TGTGCCAGCCTGCATCTCATCCACCAAAGTCGGGCCAACGTCCTGACTTTC. Residues: CASLHLIHQSRANVLTF. The V gene is TRBV5-8, the J gene TRBJ2-6, with no clear D. CDR3 size: 17 residues. Trimming stripped 7 bases from V and 5 bases from J, with 22 bases between. Germline loops: CDR1 SGHTS, CDR2 YDEGEE.

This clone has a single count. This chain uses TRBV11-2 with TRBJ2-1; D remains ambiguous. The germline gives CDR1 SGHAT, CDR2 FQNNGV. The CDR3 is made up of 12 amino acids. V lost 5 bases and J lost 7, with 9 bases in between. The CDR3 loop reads CASSMRYNEQFF. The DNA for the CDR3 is TGTGCCAGCAGCATGAGATATAATGAGCAGTTCTTC.

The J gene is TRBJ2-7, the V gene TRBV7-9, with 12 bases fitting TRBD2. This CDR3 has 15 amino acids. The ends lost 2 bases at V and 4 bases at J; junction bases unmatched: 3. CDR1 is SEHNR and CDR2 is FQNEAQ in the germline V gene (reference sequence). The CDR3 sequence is CASSLLTSGRYEQYF. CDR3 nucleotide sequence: TGTGCCAGCAGCTTACTTACTAGCGGGAGGTACGAGCAGTACTTC.

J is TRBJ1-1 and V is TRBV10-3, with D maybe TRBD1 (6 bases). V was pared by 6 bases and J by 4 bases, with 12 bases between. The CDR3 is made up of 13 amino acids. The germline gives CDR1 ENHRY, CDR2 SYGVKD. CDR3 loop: CAIRDSSRTEAFF. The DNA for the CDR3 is TGTGCCATCAGGGACAGTTCACGCACTGAAGCTTTCTTT.

CDR3 sequence: CASSLPRTGVLYEQYF. In nucleotides, the CDR3 is TGTGCCAGCAGCCTCCCCCGGACAGGGGTCCTCTACGAGCAGTACTTC. This chain joins TRBV11-1 and TRBJ2-7; 9 positions agree with TRBD1. Germline lookup yields CDR1 SGHAT and CDR2 FQDESV (reference sequence). Trimming cost V 5 bases and J 3 bases; bases outside gene matches: 11. This CDR3 is built from 16 residues.

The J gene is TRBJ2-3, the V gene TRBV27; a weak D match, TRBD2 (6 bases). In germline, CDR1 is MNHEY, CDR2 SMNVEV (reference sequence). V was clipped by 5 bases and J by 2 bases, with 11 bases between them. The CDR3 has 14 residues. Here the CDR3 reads CASSIGSSTDTQYF. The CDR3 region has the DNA TGTGCCAGCAGTATCGGGAGCTCCACAGATACGCAGTATTTT.

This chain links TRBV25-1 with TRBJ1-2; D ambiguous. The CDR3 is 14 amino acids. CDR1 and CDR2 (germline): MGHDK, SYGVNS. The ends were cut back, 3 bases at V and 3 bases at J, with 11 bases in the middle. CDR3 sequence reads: CASSDEGPYYGYTF. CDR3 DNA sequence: TGTGCCAGCAGTGACGAAGGACCGTACTATGGCTACACCTTC.

The CDR3 nucleotides read TGTGCCAGCAGTTCCGGGTCCCTCAGCTCCTACAATGAGCAGTTCTTC. It translates to CASSSGSLSSYNEQFF. The chain recombines TRBV11-3 with TRBJ2-1; D is unclear. Trimming stripped 6 bases from V and 0 bases from J, with 15 bases between. This CDR3 comprises 16 residues. Germline V gene data show CDR1 as SGHNT and CDR2 as YENEEA.

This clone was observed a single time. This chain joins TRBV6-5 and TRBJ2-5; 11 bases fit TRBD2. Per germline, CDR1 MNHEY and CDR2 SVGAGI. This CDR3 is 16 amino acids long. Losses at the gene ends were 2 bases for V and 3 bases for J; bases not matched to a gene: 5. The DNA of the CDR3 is TGTGCCAGCAGTTACGCCGGACTAGCGGGTGAAGAGACCCAGTACTTC. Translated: CASSYAGLAGEETQYF.